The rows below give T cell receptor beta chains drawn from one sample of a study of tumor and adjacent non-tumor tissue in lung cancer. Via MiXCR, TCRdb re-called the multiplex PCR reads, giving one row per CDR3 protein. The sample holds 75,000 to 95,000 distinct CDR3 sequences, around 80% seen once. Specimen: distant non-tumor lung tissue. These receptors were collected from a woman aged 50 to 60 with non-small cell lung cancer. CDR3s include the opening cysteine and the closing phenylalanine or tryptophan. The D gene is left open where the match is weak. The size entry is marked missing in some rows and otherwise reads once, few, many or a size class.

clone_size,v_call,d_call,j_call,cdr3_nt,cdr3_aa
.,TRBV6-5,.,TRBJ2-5,TGTGTCAACTCCCCCCTCTGGAGCAGCCAAGAGACCCAGTACTTC,CVNSPLWSSQETQYF
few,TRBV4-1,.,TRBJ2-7,TGCGCCAGTGGTCAACCCGGGACGAACTCCTACGAGCAGTACTTC,CASGQPGTNSYEQYF
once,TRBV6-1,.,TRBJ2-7,TGTGCCACGGAGTCCGGGTCATTGAGCCACGAGCAGTACTTC,CATESGSLSHEQYF
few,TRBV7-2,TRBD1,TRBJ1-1,TGTGCCAGCAGCGCCGGGACAGTGAACACTGAAGCTTTCTTT,CASSAGTVNTEAFF
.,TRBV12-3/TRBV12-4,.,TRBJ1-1,TGTGCCAGCAGTGGGACTATGAATACTGAAGCTCTCTTT,CASSGTMNTEALF
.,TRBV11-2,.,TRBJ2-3,TGTGCCAGCAGCTTAGGGGTCCTAACTAACACAGGTACGCAGTATTTC,CASSLGVLTNTGTQYF
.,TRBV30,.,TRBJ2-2,TGTGCCCGGAGTGTAGCGGACACTCACACCGGGGAGCTGTTTTTT,CARSVADTHTGELFF
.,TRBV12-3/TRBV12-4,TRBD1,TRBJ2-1,TGTACCAGCGGTGGGACAGGGGGCTACGGTGAGCAGTTCTTC,CTSGGTGGYGEQFF
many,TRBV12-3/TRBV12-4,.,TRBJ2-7,TGTGCCAGCAGTAGGGACATAGGACTCCCTACGAACGAGCAGTACTTC,CASSRDIGLPTNEQYF
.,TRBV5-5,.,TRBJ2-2,TGTACCAGCAGCCCGGGACGATACGCCGGGGAGCTGTTTTTT,CTSSPGRYAGELFF
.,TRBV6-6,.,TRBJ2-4,TGTGCCAGCAGTCCCGGTGAGGGGAAGTCTAGGAACATTCAGTACTTC,CASSPGEGKSRNIQYF
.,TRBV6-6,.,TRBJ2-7,TGTGCCAGCTCTCTGGATACATCCTGCGAGCAGTACTTC,CASSLDTSCEQYF
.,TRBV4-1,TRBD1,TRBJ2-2,TGCGCCAACAGCCAGGACAGGGGTCACGGGCAGCTGTTTTTT,CANSQDRGHGQLFF
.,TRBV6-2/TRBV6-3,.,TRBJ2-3,TGTGCTAGCAGGGGGGGCTCTGGTACGCAGTATTTT,CASRGGSGTQYF
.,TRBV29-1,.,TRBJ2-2,TGCAGTGTTGAAGAGGGGAGGCCGATAACCGGGGAGCTGTTTTTT,CSVEEGRPITGELFF
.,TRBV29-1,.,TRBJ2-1,TGCATCGCTGTACTAATAGAGGGTGAGCAATTCTTC,CIAVLIEGEQFF
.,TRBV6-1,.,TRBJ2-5,TGTGCCAGCAAGGGGGGCGGCGAACATAAGACCCAGTACTTC,CASKGGGEHKTQYF
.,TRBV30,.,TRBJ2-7,TGTGCCTGTAGCGAGGAGAACCACGAGCAGTACTTC,CACSEENHEQYF
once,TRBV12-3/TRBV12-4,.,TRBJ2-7,TGTGCCAGCAGTTTAGGTGGACAACCTTCCTACGAACAGTGCTTC,CASSLGGQPSYEQCF
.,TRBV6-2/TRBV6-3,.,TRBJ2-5,TGTGACAACAGTTACGCTGGAGGGGCTAGCCAAGAGACCCAGTACTTC,CDNSYAGGASQETQYF
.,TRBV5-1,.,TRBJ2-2,TGCGCCAACAGCCTTCGAAGCGGGTCCACCGGGGAGCTGTTTTTT,CANSLRSGSTGELFF
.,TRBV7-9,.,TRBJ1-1,TGTTCCAGCGGCTACTCCGCGTGGAGCACTGAAGCTTTCTTT,CSSGYSAWSTEAFF
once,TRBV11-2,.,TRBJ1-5,TGTCCCAGCAGCTTATCACTTGCGGGAGATACGCAGCATTTT,CPSSLSLAGDTQHF
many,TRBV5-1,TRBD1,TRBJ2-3,TGCGCCAGCTACCGGGGACAGGGCACAGATACGCAGTATTTT,CASYRGQGTDTQYF
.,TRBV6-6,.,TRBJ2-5,TGTGCCAGCAGTTACGGGTCGAAGGAAGAGATCCAGTACTTC,CASSYGSKEEIQYF
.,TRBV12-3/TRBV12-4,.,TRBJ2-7,TGTGGCGGCAGTTCCCGACAGGAGGGGTCCTACAAGCAGTACTTC,CGGSSRQEGSYKQYF
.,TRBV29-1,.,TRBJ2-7,TGCAGCGTTCAGGTTCCTAGTGGGGCCTACGACTCCTACGAGCAGTACTTC,CSVQVPSGAYDSYEQYF
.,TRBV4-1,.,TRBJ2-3,TGCGTCAGCAGCCAAGGCCAGGGCTCCACAAATACGCAGTATTTT,CVSSQGQGSTNTQYF
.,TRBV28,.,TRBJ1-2,TGTGCCATCAGGACCGGCAGGGCCGGTTACACCTTC,CAIRTGRAGYTF
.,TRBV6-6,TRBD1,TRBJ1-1,TGTGCCAGCTACTTCAGGGGGGGCGTGAACACTGAACCTTTCTTT,CASYFRGGVNTEPFF
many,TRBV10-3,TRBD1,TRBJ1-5,TGTGCCATCAGTAGACAGGGGGTTGATCAGCCCCAGCATTTT,CAISRQGVDQPQHF
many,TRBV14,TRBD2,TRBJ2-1,TGTGCCAGCAGCCACTTTAGCGGGGTAGGCTATGGGAATGAGCAGTTCTTC,CASSHFSGVGYGNEQFF
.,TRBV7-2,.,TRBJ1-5,TGTGCCAGCAGTTTTACCTCCTATAGCAATCAGCCCCAGCATTTT,CASSFTSYSNQPQHF
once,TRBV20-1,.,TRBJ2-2,TGCAGTGCTACGGGGTACGCCGGGGAACTGTTTTTT,CSATGYAGELFF
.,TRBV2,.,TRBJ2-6,TGTGACAGCAACCCCAGGGGCGAGCTCTCTGGGGCCAACGTCCTGACTTTC,CDSNPRGELSGANVLTF
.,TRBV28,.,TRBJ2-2,TGTGCCAGCAGGCCTATTCGGGTGGTGAACACCGGGGAGCTGTTTTTT,CASRPIRVVNTGELFF
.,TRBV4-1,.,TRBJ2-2,TGCGCCAGCATCCAAGCCAGGTTGATTAACACCGGGGAGCTGTTTTTT,CASIQARLINTGELFF
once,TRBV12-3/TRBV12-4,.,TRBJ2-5,TGTGCCAGCAGTTCCAGACAGTCCCAAGAGACCCATTACTTC,CASSSRQSQETHYF
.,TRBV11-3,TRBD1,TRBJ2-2,TGTGCCGGCAGTCCCGACAGGGCGGAGATCGGGGAGCTGTTTTTT,CAGSPDRAEIGELFF
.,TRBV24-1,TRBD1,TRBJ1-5,TGTGCCAGCAGTGGTGCCGCCGGGACAGGAAAACAGCCCCAGCATTTT,CASSGAAGTGKQPQHF